A selection of T cell receptor beta chains follows, all from one sample in a study of human T cells and chemical hapten exposure. TCRdb itself ran the RACE reads through MiXCR, one entry per CDR3 protein. This table has some 350,000 distinct CDR3 sequences, roughly 6% appearing once. The source material was whole blood, sampled in connection with sensitization to the hapten diphenylcyclopropenone (DPC). All receptors come from a young woman with alopecia areata. Some clones in this sample may be carry-over from other donors' samples. Each CDR3 is given with its conserved first and last residue. A D gene is named only where the DNA matches it firmly. Rows give clone size only sometimes, using once, few, many, or a class for an expanded clone.

>many|-|TRBV6-1|TRBJ1-5
TGTGCCAGCAGTGAAGCGTTGATGCCACCTCAGCCCCAGCATTTT
CASSEALMPPQPQHF
>few|-|TRBV27|TRBJ2-3
TGTGCCAGCAGCCACTTGGGCGGGGATGAAGCAGATACGCAGTATTTT
CASSHLGGDEADTQYF
>many|-|TRBV28|TRBJ1-2
TGTGCCAGCAGGCAAAACTATGGCTACACCTTC
CASRQNYGYTF
>-|-|TRBV2|TRBJ2-3
TGTGCCAGCAGACCTAGCGGCACAGATACGCAGTATTTT
CASRPSGTDTQYF
>many|TRBD2|TRBV28|TRBJ2-7
TGTGCCAGCAGTTTCGTTGCGGGGGGTCTCTACGAGCAGTACTTC
CASSFVAGGLYEQYF
>many|TRBD2|TRBV6-6|TRBJ2-2
TGTGCCAGCAGTTACGAAGCGGGGGGGGAGCTGTTTTTT
CASSYEAGGELFF
>-|-|TRBV4-2|TRBJ2-1
TGTGCCAGCAGCCAAGATCAGGCCCTTTACAATGAGCAGTTCTTC
CASSQDQALYNEQFF
>-|TRBD1|TRBV27|TRBJ2-7
TGTGCCAGCACTCTCACAGGGGCGAGCTCCTACGAGCAGTACTTC
CASTLTGASSYEQYF
>many|-|TRBV28|TRBJ1-4
TGTGCCAGCAGGGGACGGGGGTCTAATGAAAAACTGTTTTTT
CASRGRGSNEKLFF
>many|-|TRBV6-2/TRBV6-3|TRBJ2-1
TGTGCCAGCAGTGATAGGGGGGGCCCCTCCTACAATGAGCAGTTCTTC
CASSDRGGPSYNEQFF
>-|-|TRBV18|TRBJ1-5
TGTGCCAGCTCACGGGACGGTCGTGGGAACCTGCCCCAGCATTTT
CASSRDGRGNLPQHF
>-|TRBD1|TRBV6-5|TRBJ1-6
TGTGCCAGCAGTTATGGGGATTCTCGCGAGGGACAGCGGAAATCACCCCTCCACTTT
CASSYGDSREGQRKSPLHF
>many|TRBD1|TRBV4-1|TRBJ1-1
TGCGCCAGCAGCTCCAGAAGTCCCGGGACAGGGGTCACTGAAGCTTTCTTT
CASSSRSPGTGVTEAFF
>few|TRBD2|TRBV5-6|TRBJ2-3
TGTGCCAGCGCGGGGGTTACAGATACGCAGTATTTT
CASAGVTDTQYF
>many|-|TRBV7-2|TRBJ1-2
TGTGCCAGCAGCTTAGACGGTAACTATGGCTACACCTTC
CASSLDGNYGYTF
>few|TRBD2|TRBV10-3|TRBJ2-3
TGTGCCATTTCCCCGGGAGGGGGGGATCCAGATACGCAGTATTTT
CAISPGGGDPDTQYF
>few|-|TRBV11-1|TRBJ2-7
TGTGCCAGCAGCTTAGAACTAGCCGATGACTACGAGCAGTACTTC
CASSLELADDYEQYF